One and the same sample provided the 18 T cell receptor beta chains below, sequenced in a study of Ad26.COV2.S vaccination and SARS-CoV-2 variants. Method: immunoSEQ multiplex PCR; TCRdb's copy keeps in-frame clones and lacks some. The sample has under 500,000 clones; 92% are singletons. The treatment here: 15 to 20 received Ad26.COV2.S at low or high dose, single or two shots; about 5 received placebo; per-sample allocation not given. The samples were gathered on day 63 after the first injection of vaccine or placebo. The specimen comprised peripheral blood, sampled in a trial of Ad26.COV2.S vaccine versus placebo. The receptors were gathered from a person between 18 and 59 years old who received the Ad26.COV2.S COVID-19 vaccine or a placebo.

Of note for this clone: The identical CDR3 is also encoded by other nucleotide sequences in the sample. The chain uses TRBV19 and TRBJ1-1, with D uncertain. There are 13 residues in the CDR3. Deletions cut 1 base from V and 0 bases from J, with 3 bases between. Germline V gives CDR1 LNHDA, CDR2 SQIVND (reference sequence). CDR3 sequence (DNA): TGTGCCAGTAGTATAGCCGTGAACACTGAAGCTTTCTTT. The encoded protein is CASSIAVNTEAFF.

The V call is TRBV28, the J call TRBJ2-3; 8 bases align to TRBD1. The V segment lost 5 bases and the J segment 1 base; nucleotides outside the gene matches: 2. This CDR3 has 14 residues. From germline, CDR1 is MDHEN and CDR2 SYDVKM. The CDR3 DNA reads TGTGCCAGCAGTCCAGGGGGCCGCACAGATACGCAGTATTTT. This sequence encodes CASSPGGRTDTQYF.

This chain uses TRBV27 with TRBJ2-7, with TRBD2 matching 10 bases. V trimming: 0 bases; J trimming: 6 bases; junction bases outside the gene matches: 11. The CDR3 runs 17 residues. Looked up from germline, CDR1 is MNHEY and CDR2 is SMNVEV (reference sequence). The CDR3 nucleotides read TGTGCCAGCAGTTTATCGGGTAGCGGGGGGCGCAGAGGCGAGCAGTACTTC. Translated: CASSLSGSGGRRGEQYF.

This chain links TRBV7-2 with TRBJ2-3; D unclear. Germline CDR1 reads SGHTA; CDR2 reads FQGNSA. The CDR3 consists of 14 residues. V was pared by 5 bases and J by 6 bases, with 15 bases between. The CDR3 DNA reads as TGTGCCAGCAGCCCCTCCTCTTTCGTGGATACGCAGTATTTT. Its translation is CASSPSSFVDTQYF.

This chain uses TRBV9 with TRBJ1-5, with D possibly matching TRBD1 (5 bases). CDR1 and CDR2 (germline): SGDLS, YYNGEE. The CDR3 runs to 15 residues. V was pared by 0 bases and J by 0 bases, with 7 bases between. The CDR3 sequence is CASSVGGVSNQPQHF. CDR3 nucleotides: TGTGCCAGCAGCGTAGGGGGGGTTAGCAATCAGCCCCAGCATTTT.

CDR3 bases: TGTGCCACCAGCAGAGGGGGACAGGGGTTCTATGGCTACACCTTC. Translated: CATSRGGQGFYGYTF. The chain joins TRBV15 to TRBJ1-2; 10 bases map to TRBD1. V lost 1 base to trimming and J lost 4 bases; unmatched junction nucleotides: 3. This CDR3 spans 15 amino acids. Germline-derived CDR1 and CDR2 are LNHNV and YYDKDF (reference sequence). Drawing the rest from reference TRBV15 and TRBJ1-2, the complete variable domain is DAMVIQNPRYQVTQFGKPVTLSCSQTLNHNVMYWYQQKSSQAPKLLFHYYDKDFNNEADTPDNFQSRRPNTSFCFLDIRSPGLGDTAMYLCATSRGGQGFYGYTFGSGTRLTVV.

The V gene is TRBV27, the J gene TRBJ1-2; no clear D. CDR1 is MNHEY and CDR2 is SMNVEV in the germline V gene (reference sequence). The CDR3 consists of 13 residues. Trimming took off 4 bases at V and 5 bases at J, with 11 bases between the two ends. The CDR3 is CASSSWLFYGYTF. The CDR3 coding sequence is TGTGCCAGCAGTTCATGGCTATTTTATGGCTACACCTTC.

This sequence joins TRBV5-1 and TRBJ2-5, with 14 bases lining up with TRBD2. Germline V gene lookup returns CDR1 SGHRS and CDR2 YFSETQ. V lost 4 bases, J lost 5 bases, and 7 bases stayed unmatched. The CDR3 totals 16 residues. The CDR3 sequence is CASSRLAGGPRETQYF. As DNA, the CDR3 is TGCGCCAGCAGCCGACTAGCGGGGGGGCCTCGGGAGACCCAGTACTTC.

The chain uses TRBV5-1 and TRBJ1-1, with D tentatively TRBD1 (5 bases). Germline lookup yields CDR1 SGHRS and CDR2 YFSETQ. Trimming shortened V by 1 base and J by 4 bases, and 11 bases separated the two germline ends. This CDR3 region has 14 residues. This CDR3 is CASSLYQGSTEAFF. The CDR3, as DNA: TGCGCCAGCAGCTTGTATCAGGGTAGCACTGAAGCTTTCTTT.

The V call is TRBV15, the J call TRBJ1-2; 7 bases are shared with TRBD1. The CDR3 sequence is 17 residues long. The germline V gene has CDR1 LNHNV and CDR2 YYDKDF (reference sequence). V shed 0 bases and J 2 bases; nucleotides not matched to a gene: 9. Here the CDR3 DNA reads TGTGCCACCAGCAGAGATTGGTTAAGGGACAGAAACTATGGCTACACCTTC. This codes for CATSRDWLRDRNYGYTF.

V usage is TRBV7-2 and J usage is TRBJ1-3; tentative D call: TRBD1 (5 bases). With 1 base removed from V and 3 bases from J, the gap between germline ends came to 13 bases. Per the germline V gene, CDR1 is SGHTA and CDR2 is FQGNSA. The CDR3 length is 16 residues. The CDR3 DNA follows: TGTGCCAGCAGCTTAGGGGTAGGGGCGGTTGGAAACACCATATATTTT. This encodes CASSLGVGAVGNTIYF.

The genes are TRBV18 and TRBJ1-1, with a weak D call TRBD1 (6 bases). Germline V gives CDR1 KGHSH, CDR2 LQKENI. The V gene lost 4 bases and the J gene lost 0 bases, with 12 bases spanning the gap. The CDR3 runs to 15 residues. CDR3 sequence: CASSLEGEMNTEAFF. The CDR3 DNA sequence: TGTGCCAGCTCACTAGAGGGGGAGATGAACACTGAAGCTTTCTTT.

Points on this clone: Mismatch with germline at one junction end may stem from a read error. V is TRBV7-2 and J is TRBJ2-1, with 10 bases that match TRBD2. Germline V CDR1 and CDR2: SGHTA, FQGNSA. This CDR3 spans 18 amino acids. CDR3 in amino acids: CASSLAGVGGSSYNEQFF. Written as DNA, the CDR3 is TGTGCCAGCAGCCTAGCGGGGGTAGGTGGGAGCTCCTACAATGAGCAGTTCTTC. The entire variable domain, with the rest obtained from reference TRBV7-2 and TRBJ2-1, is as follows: GAGVSQSPSNKVTEKGKDVELRCDPISGHTALYWYRQSLGQGLEFLIYFQGNSAPDKSGLPSDRFSAERTGGSVSTLTIQRTQQEDSAVYLCASSLAGVGGSSYNEQFFGPGTRLTVL.

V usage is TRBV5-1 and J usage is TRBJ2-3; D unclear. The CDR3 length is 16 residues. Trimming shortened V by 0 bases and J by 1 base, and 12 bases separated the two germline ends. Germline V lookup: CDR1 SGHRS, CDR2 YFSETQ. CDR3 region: CASSLGSRRGTDTQYF. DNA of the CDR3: TGCGCCAGCAGCTTGGGATCGCGTAGGGGCACAGATACGCAGTATTTT.

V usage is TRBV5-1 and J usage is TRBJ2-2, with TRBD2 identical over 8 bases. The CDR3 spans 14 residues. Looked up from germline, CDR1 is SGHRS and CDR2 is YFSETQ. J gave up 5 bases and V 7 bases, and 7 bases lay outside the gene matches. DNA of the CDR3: TGCGCCAGCCGCGGGACTAGTGGTACCGGGGAGCTGTTTTTT. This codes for CASRGTSGTGELFF.

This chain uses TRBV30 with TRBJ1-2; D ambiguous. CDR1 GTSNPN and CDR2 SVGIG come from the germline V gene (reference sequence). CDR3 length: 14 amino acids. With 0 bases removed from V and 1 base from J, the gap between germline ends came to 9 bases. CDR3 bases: TGTGCCTGGAGTGTGTATGGCGGTAACTATGGCTACACCTTC. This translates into CAWSVYGGNYGYTF.

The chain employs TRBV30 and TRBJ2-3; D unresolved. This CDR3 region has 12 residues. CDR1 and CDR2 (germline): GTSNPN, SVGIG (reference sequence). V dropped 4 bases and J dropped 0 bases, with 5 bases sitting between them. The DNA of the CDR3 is TGTGCCTGGACAACTAGCACAGATACGCAGTATTTT. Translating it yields CAWTTSTDTQYF.

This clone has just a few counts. The CDR3 sequence is CASSELPWDSGNTIYF. The CDR3 DNA is TGTGCCAGCAGCGAGCTTCCCTGGGACTCTGGAAACACCATATATTTT. V usage is TRBV9 and J usage is TRBJ1-3, with D unresolved. The CDR3 contains 16 residues. Germline assignment: CDR1 SGDLS and CDR2 YYNGEE. V gave up 3 bases and J gave up 0 bases, with 13 bases separating them. The variable domain in full, with the rest retrieved from reference TRBV9 and TRBJ1-3, is DSGVTQTPKHLITATGQRVTLRCSPRSGDLSVYWYQQSLDQGLQFLIQYYNGEERAKGNILERFSAQQFPDLHSELNLSSLELGDSALYFCASSELPWDSGNTIYFGEGSWLTVV.